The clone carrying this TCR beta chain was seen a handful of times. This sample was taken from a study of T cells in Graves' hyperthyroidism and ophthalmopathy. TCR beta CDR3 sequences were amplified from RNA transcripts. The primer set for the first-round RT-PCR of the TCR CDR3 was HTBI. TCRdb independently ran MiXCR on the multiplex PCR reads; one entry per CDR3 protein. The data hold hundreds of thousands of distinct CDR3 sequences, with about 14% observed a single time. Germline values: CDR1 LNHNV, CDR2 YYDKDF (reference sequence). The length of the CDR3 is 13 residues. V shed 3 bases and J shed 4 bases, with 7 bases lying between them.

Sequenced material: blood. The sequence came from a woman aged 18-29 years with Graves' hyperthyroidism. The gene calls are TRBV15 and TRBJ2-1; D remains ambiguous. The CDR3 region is CATSREVYNEQFF. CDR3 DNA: TGTGCCACCAGCAGGGAAGTTTACAATGAGCAGTTCTTC.